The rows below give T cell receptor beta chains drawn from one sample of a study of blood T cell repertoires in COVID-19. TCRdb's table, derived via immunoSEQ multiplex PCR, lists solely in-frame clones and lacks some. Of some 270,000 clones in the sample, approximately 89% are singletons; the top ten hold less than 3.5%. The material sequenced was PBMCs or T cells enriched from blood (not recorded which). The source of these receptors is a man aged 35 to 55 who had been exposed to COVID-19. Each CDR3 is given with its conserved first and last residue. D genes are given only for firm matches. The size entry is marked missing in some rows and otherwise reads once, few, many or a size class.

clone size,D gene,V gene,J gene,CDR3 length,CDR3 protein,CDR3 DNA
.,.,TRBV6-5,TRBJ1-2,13,CASSFGGNYGYTF,TGTGCCAGCAGTTTTGGGGGCAACTATGGCTACACCTTC
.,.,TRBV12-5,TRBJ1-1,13,CASGFLAVTEAFF,TGTGCTAGTGGTTTTCTAGCGGTGACTGAAGCTTTCTTT
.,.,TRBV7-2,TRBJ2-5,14,CASSFRGKQETQYF,TGTGCCAGCAGCTTTAGGGGGAAACAAGAGACCCAGTACTTC
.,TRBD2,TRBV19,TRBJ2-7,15,CASSSLAGWGYEQYF,TGTGCCAGTAGCTCTCTAGCGGGGTGGGGGTACGAGCAGTACTTC
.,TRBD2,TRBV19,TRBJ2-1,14,CASSIGGRYNEQFF,TGTGCCAGTAGTATCGGCGGGAGATACAATGAGCAGTTCTTC
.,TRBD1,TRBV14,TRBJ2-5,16,CASSQRPGQGAETQYF,TGTGCCAGCAGCCAGAGGCCGGGACAGGGGGCGGAGACCCAGTACTTC
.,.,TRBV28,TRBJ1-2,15,CAISLGGAASYGYTF,TGTGCCATCAGCCTGGGAGGGGCAGCGAGCTATGGCTACACCTTC
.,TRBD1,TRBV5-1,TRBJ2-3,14,CASSWGTAIDTQYF,TGCGCCAGCAGCTGGGGGACAGCAATAGATACGCAGTATTTT
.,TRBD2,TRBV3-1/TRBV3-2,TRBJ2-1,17,CASSRRTSGTSYNEQFF,TGTGCCAGCAGCCGACGGACTAGCGGGACCTCCTACAATGAGCAGTTCTTC
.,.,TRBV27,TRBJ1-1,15,CASSLFGSVNTEAFF,TGTGCCAGCAGTTTATTCGGTTCGGTGAACACTGAAGCTTTCTTT
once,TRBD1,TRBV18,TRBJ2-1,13,CASSMGQYNEQFF,TGTGCCAGCTCAATGGGACAGTACAATGAGCAGTTCTTC
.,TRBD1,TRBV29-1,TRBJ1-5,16,CSVSQGAVGSNQPQHF,TGCAGCGTTTCACAGGGGGCGGTCGGAAGCAATCAGCCCCAGCATTTT
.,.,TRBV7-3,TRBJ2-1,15,CASSLMANSYNEQFF,TGTGCCAGCAGCCTAATGGCCAACTCCTACAATGAGCAGTTCTTC
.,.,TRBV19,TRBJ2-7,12,CASSPGAREQYF,TGTGCCAGTAGCCCTGGGGCGCGCGAGCAGTACTTC
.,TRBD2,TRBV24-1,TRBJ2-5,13,CATSAGGRETQYF,TGTGCCACCAGTGCGGGGGGGAGGGAGACCCAGTACTTC
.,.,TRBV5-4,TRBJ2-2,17,CASSFPLPGQNTGELFF,TGTGCCAGCAGCTTCCCCCTACCGGGACAGAACACCGGGGAGCTGTTTTTT
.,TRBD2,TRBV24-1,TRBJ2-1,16,CATSDRGGSSYNEQFF,TGTGCCACCAGTGACCGGGGCGGGAGTTCTTACAATGAGCAGTTCTTC
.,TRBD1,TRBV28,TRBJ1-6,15,CASSPIDRDNSPLHF,TGTGCCAGCAGTCCTATCGACAGGGATAATTCACCCCTCCACTTT
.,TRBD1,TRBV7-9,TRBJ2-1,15,CASSYTGDSYNEQFF,TGTGCCAGCAGCTATACAGGGGATTCCTACAATGAGCAGTTCTTC
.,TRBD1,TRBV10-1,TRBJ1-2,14,CASSESGQNYGYTF,TGCGCCAGCAGTGAGTCGGGACAGAACTATGGCTACACCTTC
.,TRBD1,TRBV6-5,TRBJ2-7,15,CASRNDRQGSYEQYF,TGTGCCAGCAGGAACGACCGACAGGGTTCCTACGAGCAGTACTTC
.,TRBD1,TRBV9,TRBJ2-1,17,CASSPREGQGPYNEQFF,TGTGCCAGCAGCCCGAGGGAGGGACAGGGCCCCTACAATGAGCAGTTCTTC
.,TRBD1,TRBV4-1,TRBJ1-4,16,CASSQRSGTGTEKLFF,TGCGCCAGCAGCCAAAGATCCGGGACAGGGACTGAAAAACTGTTTTTT
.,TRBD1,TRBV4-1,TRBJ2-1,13,CASSHRQGAEQFF,TGCGCCAGCAGCCACAGACAGGGGGCTGAGCAGTTCTTC
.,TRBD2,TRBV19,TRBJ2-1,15,CASSLGTSGRNEQFF,TGTGCCAGTAGTCTGGGGACTAGCGGGAGGAATGAGCAGTTCTTC
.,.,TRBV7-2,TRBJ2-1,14,CASSLLGGTNEQFF,TGTGCCAGCAGCCTCCTTGGGGGGACTAATGAGCAGTTCTTC
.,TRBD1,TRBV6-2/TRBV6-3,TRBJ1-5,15,CASSRTGQGNQPQHF,TGTGCCAGCAGCCGTACGGGACAGGGAAATCAGCCCCAGCATTTT
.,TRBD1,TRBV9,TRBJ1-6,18,CASSARQGKSSYNSPLHF,TGTGCCAGCAGCGCCCGACAGGGGAAGAGCTCCTATAATTCACCCCTCCACTTT
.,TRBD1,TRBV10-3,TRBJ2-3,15,CAISSTGDKFDTQYF,TGTGCCATCAGCTCGACAGGGGACAAATTTGATACGCAGTATTTT
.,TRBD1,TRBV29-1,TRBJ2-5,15,CSAESLQGGRETQYF,TGCAGCGCCGAAAGCCTACAGGGGGGAAGAGAGACCCAGTACTTC
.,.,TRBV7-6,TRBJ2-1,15,CASSLGANQEDEQFF,TGTGCCAGCAGCTTGGGGGCCAACCAGGAGGATGAGCAGTTCTTC
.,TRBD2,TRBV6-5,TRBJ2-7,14,CATTRTSLPYEQYF,TGTGCCACCACTAGGACTAGCTTGCCCTACGAGCAGTACTTC
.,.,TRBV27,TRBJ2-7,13,CASSLINSHEQYF,TGTGCCAGCAGTTTAATAAACAGCCACGAGCAGTACTTC
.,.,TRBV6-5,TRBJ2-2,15,CASRLPGSNTGELFF,TGTGCCAGCAGACTACCGGGATCTAACACCGGGGAGCTGTTTTTT
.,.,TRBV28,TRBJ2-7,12,CASSWTGGEQYF,TGTGCCAGCAGTTGGACTGGCGGCGAGCAGTACTTC
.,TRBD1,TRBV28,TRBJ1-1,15,CASSFPDRDITEAFF,TGTGCCAGCAGTTTCCCGGACAGGGATATCACTGAAGCTTTCTTT
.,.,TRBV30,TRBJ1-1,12,CAWRQMNTEAFF,TGTGCCTGGCGACAGATGAACACTGAAGCTTTCTTT
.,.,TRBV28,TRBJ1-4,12,CASKIPNEKLFF,TGTGCCAGCAAAATCCCGAATGAAAAACTGTTTTTT
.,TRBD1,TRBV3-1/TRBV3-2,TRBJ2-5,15,CASSLGQGGVETQYF,TGTGCCAGCAGCCTGGGACAGGGGGGTGTGGAGACCCAGTACTTC
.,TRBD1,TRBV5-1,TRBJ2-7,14,CASSLLHRGYEQYF,TGCGCCAGCAGCTTGTTACACAGGGGCTACGAGCAGTACTTC